This TCR beta chain appears in the sequencing data of a study of shared clonotypes between healthy human individuals. The germline gives CDR1 SNHLY, CDR2 FYNNEI. The junction had 6 bases not matched to a gene; V was cut back by 2 bases and J by 4 bases. The CDR3 is made up of 16 amino acids. This table comes from immunoSEQ multiplex PCR, and its TCRdb copy is limited to in-frame clones, with some not included. The repertoire holds 2 million or so clones, roughly 94% seen once, with 0.1% to 0.15% in the top ten. Broader study findings: Sorted-subset sequencing was shown by rarefaction to be incomplete despite large depth.

This clone has only one observation. Its antigen is not known. The receptor was isolated from a man aged 18 to 29 in good health. V and J are TRBV2 and TRBJ2-5; 11 bases align to TRBD2. The material sequenced was naive CD4+ T cells sorted from blood. Subset denoted: CD45RA+ positively selected. The CDR3 coding sequence is TGTGCCAGCAGTGAAACGGTACTAGCGGGAGTAGAGACCCAGTACTTC. Translated: CASSETVLAGVETQYF.